The T cell receptor beta chain under discussion was sequenced for a study of T cell repertoires in cytomegalovirus infection. On the study more broadly: Well-studied HLA-B-restricted CMV epitopes were used in the study alongside recently identified HLA-C-restricted ones.

General study results and limits: Cumulative public TCR beta family frequency identified carriers of CMV plus the relevant HLA.

Comments on this clonotype: As yet, its antigen is unknown.

TCRdb analysed the reads with MiXCR anew, one entry per CDR3 protein. The profile covers around 750,000 distinct CDR3 sequences, with 32% appearing a single time and 9.5% to 15% taken by the ten largest. The ends were cut back, 7 bases at V and 1 base at J, with 13 bases in the middle. CDR1 and CDR2 from the germline V gene are MGHRA and YSYEKL. The CDR3 sequence is 14 residues long. The sequence came from a human donor in good health (CMV status not recorded). Some clones in this sample may be carry-over from other donors' samples. The sequences come from cultured CD8+ T cells from PBMCs, collected from culture after CMV antigen stimulation. V gene TRBV4-1 combines with J gene TRBJ1-1; TRBD1 is a possible D gene (6 bases). DNA for the CDR3: TGCGCCAGCAACTGGGGACAAGGGAACACTGAAGCTTTCTTT. Amino acid sequence: CASNWGQGNTEAFF.